What follows are 18 T cell receptor beta chains derived from one specimen sequenced in a study of T cells expressing NK-cell markers. TCRdb reprocessed the 5' RACE reads, keeping one entry per CDR3 protein, no DNA. This table lists roughly 430,000 distinct CDR3 sequences. Sequencing input: blood T cells: a sorted CD56 or NKG2C T cell subset, CD4+ or CD8+ T cells, or bulk PBMC T cells (not recorded which). The receptors were gathered from a woman between 18 and 70 years old in good health.

The chain's CDR3 is CASSQDLVEKAGAYNEQFF. The chain links TRBV4-3 to TRBJ2-1; the TRBD1 assignment by TCRdb is unverifiable without DNA. This CDR3 is 19 amino acids long. The germline gives CDR1 LGHNA, CDR2 YSLEER.

This chain uses TRBV18 with TRBJ1-1; lacking DNA, the TRBD1 call made by TCRdb goes unchecked. Germline V CDR1 and CDR2: KGHSH, LQKENI. The CDR3 length is 15 residues. CDR3 region: CASSPVRPGNTEAFF.

J is TRBJ2-1 and V is TRBV13; with no DNA, the TCRdb D assignment of TRBD1 cannot be verified. The CDR3 totals 14 residues. The germline CDR1 and CDR2 sequences are PRHDT and FYEKMQ (reference sequence). This CDR3 is CASSTGGRGNEQFF.

The chain links TRBV10-3 to TRBJ1-3. The CDR3 has 13 residues. Germline V gene lookup returns CDR1 ENHRY and CDR2 SYGVKD. CDR3 sequence reads: CATRWTSGNTIYF.

The rearrangement joins TRBV9 to TRBJ1-2; TCRdb's assignment of TRBD1 cannot be checked, as there is no DNA. The CDR3 runs 15 residues. The germline gives CDR1 SGDLS, CDR2 YYNGEE. The CDR3 sequence: CASSVAPGQSYGYTF.

The chain couples TRBV20-1 to TRBJ2-5; as DNA is missing, the TRBD2 call by TCRdb cannot be tested. The length of the CDR3 is 16 residues. CDR1 DFQATT and CDR2 SNEGSKA come from the germline V gene (reference sequence). The CDR3 spells CSARDGTSGIEETQYF.

The V call is TRBV19, the J call TRBJ1-4; the TCRdb call, TRBD1, lacks DNA for checking. CDR1 is LNHDA and CDR2 is SQIVND in the germline V gene (reference sequence). The CDR3 totals 15 residues. This chain's CDR3 is CASSIPGQGNEKLFF.

The V call is TRBV7-9, the J call TRBJ2-1; without DNA, the TCRdb call of TRBD2 cannot be checked. The CDR3 sequence is 15 residues long. CDR1 is SEHNR, CDR2 FQNEAQ, per germline (reference sequence). The CDR3 sequence is CASSFALAGGSEQFF.

J is TRBJ2-1 and V is TRBV29-1; TCRdb names TRBD1, which stays unverified in the absence of DNA. Germline values: CDR1 SQVTM, CDR2 ANQGSEA. CDR3 length: 11 residues. The CDR3 region is CSVPTGNEQFF.

The CDR3 here is CASRGTGPVEQYF. V is TRBV5-1 and J is TRBJ2-7; the D call from TCRdb, TRBD1, cannot be confirmed without DNA. This CDR3 has 13 amino acids. Germline-derived CDR1 and CDR2 are SGHRS and YFSETQ. Together with reference TRBV5-1 and TRBJ2-7, the CDR3 gives the full variable domain: KAGVTQTPRYLIKTRGQQVTLSCSPISGHRSVSWYQQTPGQGLQFLFEYFSETQRNKGNFPGRFSGRQFSNSRSEMNVSTLELGDSALYLCASRGTGPVEQYFGPGTRLTVT.

This sequence joins TRBV18 and TRBJ2-1; the TRBD2 assignment by TCRdb is unverifiable without DNA. This CDR3 has 16 amino acids. Germline V lookup: CDR1 KGHSH, CDR2 LQKENI. CDR3 region: CASSRTPAGANNEQFF. The full variable domain, rest sourced from reference TRBV18 and TRBJ2-1, is NAGVMQNPRHLVRRRGQEARLRCSPMKGHSHVYWYRQLPEEGLKFMVYLQKENIIDESGMPKERFSAEFPKEGPSILRIQQVVRGDSAAYFCASSRTPAGANNEQFFGPGTRLTVL.

This chain joins TRBV11-3 and TRBJ2-7. The V gene's germline CDR1 is SGHNT and CDR2 YENEEA. The CDR3 contains 14 residues. The CDR3 region is CAGARNRGSYEQYF.

The chain has TRBV14 and TRBJ2-1. There are 15 residues in the CDR3. CDR1 is SGHDN, CDR2 FVKESK, per germline. The CDR3: CASSQHPEFNNEQFF.

The V call is TRBV13, the J call TRBJ1-1. This CDR3 is 13 amino acids long. Germline-derived CDR1 and CDR2 are PRHDT and FYEKMQ (reference sequence). CDR3 in amino acids: CASSPHRRGEAFF.

CDR3 region: CSARQGFAYEQYF. This chain links TRBV20-1 with TRBJ2-7; the TCRdb call, TRBD1, lacks DNA for checking. The CDR3 extends over 13 amino acids. CDR1 and CDR2 (germline): DFQATT, SNEGSKA (reference sequence).

The rearrangement joins TRBV11-2 to TRBJ2-5. The CDR3 contains 11 residues. Germline CDR1 is SGHAT and CDR2 is FQNNGV. CDR3 in amino acids: CASRTTETQYF.

The CDR3 loop reads CASAPHAGYNEQFF. V and J are TRBV5-1 and TRBJ2-1; TCRdb designates TRBD1, a call that cannot be tested without DNA. The CDR3 is 14 amino acids. Germline V CDR1 and CDR2: SGHRS, YFSETQ.

The chain carries TRBV20-1 and TRBJ2-1; TCRdb lists TRBD2, though no DNA is available to test this call. The CDR3 consists of 15 residues. CDR1 and CDR2 (germline): DFQATT, SNEGSKA (reference sequence). The CDR3 here is CSLRLAGVPFHEQFF.